A single T cell receptor (beta chain) is shown here with its context. Its target is unknown. This same CDR3 is encoded by further DNA sequences in the sample. V lost 8 bases and J lost 7, with 27 bases in between. The CDR3 contains 17 residues. The germline V gene encodes CDR1 GTSNPN and CDR2 SVGIG (reference sequence). The data stem from a study of cytomegalovirus exposure and HLA in healthy donors. Study-wide context: As an earlier analysis found, around 190 million T cells yielded about 120 million unique TCR beta sequences. Study-wide points: There were a few CMV-associated chains whose specificity for CMV antigens was confirmed in vitro.

The PCR used 60 Vbeta and 13 Jbeta primers. Using immunoSEQ multiplex PCR, the repertoire was profiled, and TCRdb retains in-frame clones only, with some absent. The data contain 80,000 to 95,000 clones, 79% of them singletons. The sample taken for sequencing was PBMCs. The TCR sequence derives from a woman between 40 and 55 years old in good health and CMV-seropositive. This chain links TRBV30 with TRBJ1-6; possibly TRBD1 for D (5 bases). The CDR3 spells CARGEQALLPTNSPLHF. DNA of the CDR3: TGTGCCCGAGGCGAACAGGCCCTACTACCAACCAATTCACCCCTCCACTTT.